The present entry profiles one TCR beta chain with its context. Its antigen has not been determined. No much larger clonotype is one base removed from it; base qualities were not supplied. This specimen belongs to a study of OX40 agonist ivuxolimab in advanced cancers. Looking at the study overall: The costimulatory receptor OX40 (CD134) was targeted by ivuxolimab, a fully human IgG2 agonistic monoclonal antibody. Three dose-escalation patients achieved partial responses, one with hepatocellular carcinoma and two with cutaneous melanoma. Intravenous ivuxolimab was administered to patients every 2 weeks at six dose levels: 0.01, 0.1, 0.3, 1.5, 3 and 10 mg/kg. Prior anti-PD-1, anti-PD-L1 or anti-CTLA-4 therapy was permitted, and 30% to 45% of dose-escalation patients had received checkpoint inhibitors. The dose-escalation cohort was 82.7% male with a mean age of about 58 years, ranging from about 23 to 85. Of the approximately 54 patients in dose escalation, some 19 had hepatocellular carcinoma, some 15 had melanoma, 9 had renal cell carcinoma and 9 had head and neck cancer. The paper describes the monotherapy dose-escalation part (N ≈ 52 patients) of the phase I trial of ivuxolimab. Peripheral TCRbeta sequencing aimed to test whether ivuxolimab altered TCR sequence diversity and caused clonal T-cell expansion.

Overall results and qualifications from the work: After ivuxolimab, expanded clones were on average more numerous among CD8+ T cells than among CD4+ T cells. At doses from 0.1 to 3.0 mg/kg, clonal expansion was seen in both CD4+ and CD8+ blood T cells between baseline and week 6. The antigen specificity of the clonally expanded peripheral T cells was not determined. Low levels of normalized T-cell clonal expansion were also shown by some nonresponding patients. In partial responders in the 0.1-3.0 mg/kg groups, normalized peripheral clonal expansion was found to be among the lowest, especially among CD8+ T cells.

Patients with a history of autoimmune disease or receiving systemic immunosuppression were excluded from the trial. Peripheral blood for TCR sequencing was collected from all dose cohorts at baseline, on cycle 4 day 1, and on cycle 7 day 1. Samples came from an open-label, multicenter, first-in-human phase I dose-escalation trial of ivuxolimab. Adults with locally advanced or metastatic melanoma, renal cell carcinoma, hepatocellular carcinoma or head and neck squamous cell carcinoma were enrolled in the trial. Before TCR sequencing, CD4+ T cells and CD8+ T cells were sorted from peripheral blood as separate populations. To sequence the TCRbeta CDR3 region, genomic DNA was isolated from the sorted cells. The immunoSEQ Assay was used to sequence the TCRbeta CDR3 regions. Not all clones reach the TCRdb copy of this immuneACCESS table, which keeps in-frame sequences only. Checked studies attribute under half of the gap to unresolved V genes and leave the rest unexplained. Counted in this sample were 68,000 or so clones; about 91% of them appeared once. The top ten clones comprise approximately 0.99% of the sample.

Sample: CD4+ or CD8+ T cells sorted from blood, taken in a trial of the OX40 agonist ivuxolimab. The sequence was collected from an adult with an advanced solid tumor such as melanoma, head and neck, liver or kidney cancer.

The CDR3 protein sequence reads: CASTQGTGRDTQYF. The nucleotide sequence reads TGCGCCAGCACCCAAGGGACAGGTAGAGATACGCAGTATTTT. The chain is assembled from TRBV10-2 and TRBJ2-3; 8 nucleotides in the junction match TRBD1. CDR1 and CDR2 are read off the germline V gene as WSHSY and SAAADI. From the cysteine up to the phenylalanine, the CDR3 has a length of 14 residues. Left in the record is the CDR3 DNA by itself, 42 bases read in frame from the first base. V is pruned by 7 bases and J by 5 bases, leaving 8 bases of the junction without a gene match.